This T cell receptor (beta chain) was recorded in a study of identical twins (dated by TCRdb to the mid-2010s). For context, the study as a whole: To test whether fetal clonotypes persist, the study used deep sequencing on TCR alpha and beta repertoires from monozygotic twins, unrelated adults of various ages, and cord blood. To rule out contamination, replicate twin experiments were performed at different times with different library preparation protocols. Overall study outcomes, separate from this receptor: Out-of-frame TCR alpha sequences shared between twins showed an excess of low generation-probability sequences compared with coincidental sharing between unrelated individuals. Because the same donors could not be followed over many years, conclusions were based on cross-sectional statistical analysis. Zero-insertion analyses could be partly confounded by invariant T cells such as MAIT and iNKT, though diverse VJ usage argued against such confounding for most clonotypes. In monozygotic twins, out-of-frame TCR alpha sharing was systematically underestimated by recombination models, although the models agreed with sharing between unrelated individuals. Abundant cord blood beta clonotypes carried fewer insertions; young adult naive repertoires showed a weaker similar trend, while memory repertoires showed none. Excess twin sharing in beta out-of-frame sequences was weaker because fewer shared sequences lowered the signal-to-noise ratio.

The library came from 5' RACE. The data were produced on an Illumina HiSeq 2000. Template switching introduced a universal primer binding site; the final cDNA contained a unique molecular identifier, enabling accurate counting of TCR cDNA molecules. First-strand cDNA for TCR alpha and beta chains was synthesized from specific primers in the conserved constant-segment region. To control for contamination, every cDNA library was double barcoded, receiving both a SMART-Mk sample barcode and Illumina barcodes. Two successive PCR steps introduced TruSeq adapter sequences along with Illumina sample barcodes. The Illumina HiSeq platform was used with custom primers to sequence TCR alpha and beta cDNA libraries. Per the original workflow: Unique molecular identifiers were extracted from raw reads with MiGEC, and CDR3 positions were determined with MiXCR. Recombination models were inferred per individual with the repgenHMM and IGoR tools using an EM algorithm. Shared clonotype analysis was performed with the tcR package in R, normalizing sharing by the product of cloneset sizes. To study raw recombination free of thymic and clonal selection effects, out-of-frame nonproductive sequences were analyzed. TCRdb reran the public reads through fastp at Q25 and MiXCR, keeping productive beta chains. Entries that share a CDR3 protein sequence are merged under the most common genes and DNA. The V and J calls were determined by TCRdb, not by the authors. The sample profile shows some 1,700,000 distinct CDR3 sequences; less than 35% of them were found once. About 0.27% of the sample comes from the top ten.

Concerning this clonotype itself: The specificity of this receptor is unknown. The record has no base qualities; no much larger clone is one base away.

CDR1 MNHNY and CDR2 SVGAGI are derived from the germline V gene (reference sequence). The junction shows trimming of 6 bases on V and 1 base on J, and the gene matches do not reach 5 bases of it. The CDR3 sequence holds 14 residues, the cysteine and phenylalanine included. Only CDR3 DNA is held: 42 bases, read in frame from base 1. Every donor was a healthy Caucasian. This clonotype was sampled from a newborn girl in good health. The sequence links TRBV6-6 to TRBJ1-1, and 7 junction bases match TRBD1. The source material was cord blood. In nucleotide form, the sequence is TGTGCCAGCAGGAGACAGGGCCCGAACACTGAAGCTTTCTTT. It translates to CASRRQGPNTEAFF.